These 14 T cell receptor beta chains were all obtained from the same sample, sequenced in a study of control samples from healthy donors and cancer patients. Only in-frame clones appear in the TCRdb table, and some are missing; sequencing was by immunoSEQ multiplex PCR. The profile covers 130,000 to 150,000 clones, with more than 85% appearing a single time and approximately 5.7% taken by the ten largest. The specimen sequenced was blood. These receptors were collected from a man aged 18 to 35 in good health.

The chain combines TRBV7-6 with TRBJ2-7; TRBD2 matches at 13 bases. With 3 bases clipped from V and 5 bases from J, the junction kept 7 bases outside the gene matches. The CDR3 sequence is 16 residues long. The germline CDR1 and CDR2 sequences are SGHVS and FNYEAQ. CDR3 bases: TGTGCCAGCAGCTTTCGACTAGCGGGGGGTAACCACGAGCAGTACTTC. It yields the protein CASSFRLAGGNHEQYF.

The chain uses TRBV3-1 (or the pseudogene TRBV3-2) and TRBJ2-1; tentatively, D is TRBD1 (6 bases). The V gene's germline CDR1 is LGHDT and CDR2 YNNKEL (reference sequence). The V and J ends lost 4 bases and 0 bases respectively, with 10 bases between them. This CDR3 contains 15 residues. In DNA form, the CDR3 reads TGTGCCAGCAGCCCGAGGGGGTTCTCCTACAATGAGCAGTTCTTC. Translating gives CASSPRGFSYNEQFF.

The V gene is TRBV5-1, the J gene TRBJ1-5, with a possible D match to TRBD1 (5 bases). Germline CDR1 reads SGHRS; CDR2 reads YFSETQ. The length of the CDR3 is 15 residues. V lost 3 bases to trimming and J lost 2 bases, with 12 bases between them. As DNA, the CDR3 is TGCGCCAGCAGCTGGGGGGGAGACGGCAATCAGCCCCAGCATTTT. Protein product: CASSWGGDGNQPQHF.

The V gene is TRBV12-1, the J gene TRBJ2-3; the DNA was not compared with TRBD1, the D call given in the table. TRBV12-1 is deemed a pseudogene. CDR3 size: 16 residues. The DNA of the CDR3 is TGTGCCAGCAGCTCTGACAGGGAAAACGCCACAGATACGCAGTATTTT. Its protein is CASSSDRENATDTQYF.

The chain is built from TRBV14 and TRBJ1-2, with 7 positions matching TRBD1. V dropped 0 bases and J dropped 8; count of bases not matched to a gene: 12. Germline values: CDR1 SGHDN, CDR2 FVKESK. The CDR3 has 16 residues. CDR3 nucleotide sequence: TGTGCCAGCAGCCAAGAGACCACTACAGGGGCGTCCGGCTACACCTTC. It codes for CASSQETTTGASGYTF.

This clone has only one observation. This chain joins TRBV28 and TRBJ2-1; 7 nucleotides line up with TRBD2. Losses at the gene ends were 7 bases for V and 9 bases for J; bases not matched to a gene: 12. The CDR3 length is 14 residues. The germline CDR1 and CDR2 sequences are MDHEN and SYDVKM. CDR3 coding DNA: TGTGCCAGCATCCGCGGGGGACGCAGCGGTGAGCAGTTCTTC. It encodes CASIRGGRSGEQFF.

This chain links TRBV9 with TRBJ1-2, with D unclear. The V end was cut by 3 bases, the J end by 6 bases, with 12 bases between. This CDR3 is built from 13 residues. CDR1 is SGDLS and CDR2 is YYNGEE in the germline V gene. The CDR3 loop is CASSEGGSHGYTF. CDR3 DNA sequence: TGTGCCAGCAGCGAGGGAGGAAGTCATGGCTACACCTTC. Full variable domain (rest looked up from reference TRBV9 and TRBJ1-2): DSGVTQTPKHLITATGQRVTLRCSPRSGDLSVYWYQQSLDQGLQFLIQYYNGEERAKGNILERFSAQQFPDLHSELNLSSLELGDSALYFCASSEGGSHGYTFGSGTRLTVV.

This chain links TRBV6-5 with TRBJ1-1, with 7 nucleotides matching TRBD1. Losses at the gene ends were 0 bases for V and 1 base for J; bases not matched to a gene: 5. Germline CDR1 reads MNHEY; CDR2 reads SVGAGI. This CDR3 contains 16 residues. In DNA, the CDR3 is TGTGCCAGCAGTTACTCTCTGGGACAGCGGAACACTGAAGCTTTCTTT. Encoded protein: CASSYSLGQRNTEAFF.

This chain links TRBV13 with TRBJ2-4; the match to TRBD1 covers 7 bases. There are 17 residues in the CDR3. Trimming at V came to 5 bases and at J to 2 bases, leaving 12 bases not matched to a gene. Germline CDR1 PRHDT, CDR2 FYEKMQ (reference sequence). As DNA, the CDR3 is TGTGCCAGCAGCGGGGGCACAGGGGAAGATTCCAAAAACATTCAGTACTTC. This sequence encodes CASSGGTGEDSKNIQYF. Full variable domain (remainder filled in from reference TRBV13 and TRBJ2-4): AAGVIQSPRHLIKEKRETATLKCYPIPRHDTVYWYQQGPGQDPQFLISFYEKMQSDKGSIPDRFSAQQFSDYHSELNMSSLELGDSALYFCASSGGTGEDSKNIQYFGAGTRLSVL.

The chain links TRBV5-4 to TRBJ2-7; D is ambiguous. This CDR3 region has 14 residues. CDR1 SGHNT and CDR2 YYREEE come from the germline V gene (reference sequence). V was trimmed by 1 base and J by 0 bases, leaving 8 bases between them. The CDR3 sequence: CASSLRAGSYEQYF. The DNA of the CDR3 is TGTGCCAGCAGCTTGCGGGCAGGCTCCTACGAGCAGTACTTC.

The CDR3, as DNA: TGTGCCAGCAGTGATGGGGAGGTTGGTGAAAAACTGTTTTTT. This translates into CASSDGEVGEKLFF. The chain combines TRBV6-1 with TRBJ1-4, with D unresolved. The CDR3 has 14 residues. Germline CDR1 reads MNHNS; CDR2 reads SASEGT. Trimming removed 3 bases from V and 7 bases from J, with 12 bases in between.

The CDR3 spells CASSIPLVGYTF. The CDR3 DNA reads as TGTGCCAGTAGTATCCCCTTGGTTGGCTACACCTTC. V usage is TRBV19 and J usage is TRBJ1-2; D gene uncertain. CDR1 and CDR2 from the germline V gene are LNHDA and SQIVND (reference sequence). V was trimmed by 3 bases and J by 7 bases, leaving 9 bases between them. The CDR3 consists of 12 residues.

The V and J genes are TRBV4-1 and TRBJ1-5; a possible D gene is TRBD1 (6 bases). Germline CDR1 is MGHRA and CDR2 is YSYEKL. The CDR3 contains 14 residues. Deletions cut 4 bases from V and 7 bases from J, with 14 bases between. The CDR3 DNA reads TGCGCCAGCAGCCCTGGGAGGGGGACCCAGCCCCAGCATTTT. This gives the protein CASSPGRGTQPQHF.

The chain is built from TRBV19 and TRBJ2-1, with 13 bases matching TRBD2. CDR3 length equals 14 residues. In germline, CDR1 is LNHDA, CDR2 SQIVND (reference sequence). V lost 7 bases to trimming and J lost 8 bases; unmatched junction nucleotides: 5. Here the CDR3 DNA reads TGTGCCAGTAAACTAGCGGGAGGGGTCCATGAGCAGTTCTTC. The encoded protein is CASKLAGGVHEQFF.